This T cell receptor beta chain was captured in a study of cytomegalovirus exposure and HLA in healthy donors. Whole-study context: An analysis done earlier identified about 120 million unique TCR beta sequences from about 179 million T cells.

Both 60 Vbeta primers and 13 Jbeta primers went into the PCR. The table came from immunoSEQ multiplex PCR; TCRdb's copy has only in-frame clones and leaves some out. In the table there are about 160,000 clones, 80% to 90% of which are singletons. The receptor was derived from a woman aged 25 to 39 in good health and CMV-seropositive. Sequenced sample: PBMCs.

This CDR3 reads CATSRVEGTSEAFF. The DNA for the CDR3 is TGTGCCACCAGCAGAGTCGAGGGGACAAGTGAAGCTTTCTTT. This chain links TRBV15 with TRBJ1-1, with a possible D match to TRBD1 (6 bases). The V gene lost 1 base and the J gene lost 7 bases, with 13 bases spanning the gap. The germline CDR1 and CDR2 sequences are LNHNV and YYDKDF (reference sequence). CDR3 length: 14 amino acids.